A selection of T cell receptor beta chains follows, all from one sample in a study of tumor-infiltrating lymphocytes in primary liver carcinoma. TCRdb reanalysed the multiplex PCR reads using MiXCR and keeps one entry per CDR3 protein. The sample holds 200,000 or so distinct CDR3 sequences; 65% are singletons and the top ten take 6% to 8.5%. The sample comprised peripheral blood. These TCRs come from a woman aged 55-70 years with primary liver carcinoma and hepatitis B virus infection. Each CDR3 is given with its conserved first and last residue. D genes are given only for firm matches. Some rows have no size entry. The others give once, few or many, or a class for an expanded clone.

v_gene: TRBV28
d_gene: .
abundance: .
j_gene: TRBJ2-7
CDR3aa: CASRKRLNVHEQYF
CDR3nt: TGTGCCAGCAGAAAAAGACTAAACGTCCACGAGCAGTACTTC

v_gene: TRBV4-2
d_gene: .
abundance: many
j_gene: TRBJ1-2
CDR3aa: CASSQDLAVANYGYTF
CDR3nt: TGTGCCAGCAGCCAAGATCTGGCAGTAGCTAACTATGGCTACACCTTC

v_gene: TRBV10-3
d_gene: TRBD2
abundance: .
j_gene: TRBJ2-1
CDR3aa: CAISKGLAGSSYNEQFF
CDR3nt: TGTGCCATCAGTAAGGGACTAGCGGGCTCCTCCTACAATGAGCAGTTCTTC

v_gene: TRBV7-9
d_gene: .
abundance: .
j_gene: TRBJ1-5
CDR3aa: CASSLGESQPQHF
CDR3nt: TGTGCCAGCAGCTTGGGAGAATCCCAGCCCCAGCATTTT

v_gene: TRBV28
d_gene: TRBD2
abundance: .
j_gene: TRBJ2-7
CDR3aa: CASSLGLAGVREQNF
CDR3nt: TGTGCCAGCAGTTTAGGGCTAGCGGGAGTTCGCGAGCAGAACTTC

v_gene: TRBV29-1
d_gene: TRBD1
abundance: .
j_gene: TRBJ2-1
CDR3aa: CNVESGRGHLGEQFF
CDR3nt: TGCAACGTTGAATCAGGCAGGGGGCACCTGGGGGAGCAGTTCTTC

v_gene: TRBV7-9
d_gene: TRBD2
abundance: .
j_gene: TRBJ2-3
CDR3aa: CASSILAGCTDTQYF
CDR3nt: TGTGCCAGCAGCATCTTAGCGGGGTGCACAGATACGCAGTATTTT

v_gene: TRBV5-1
d_gene: .
abundance: few
j_gene: TRBJ2-5
CDR3aa: CASSYFDSQETQYF
CDR3nt: TGCGCCAGCAGCTACTTTGACAGTCAAGAGACCCAGTACTTC

v_gene: TRBV11-1
d_gene: .
abundance: .
j_gene: TRBJ2-7
CDR3aa: CTTSLGGLLKGEQYF
CDR3nt: TGTACCACCAGCTTAGGGGGACTCCTAAAGGGGGAGCAGTACTTC

v_gene: TRBV5-1
d_gene: TRBD2
abundance: once
j_gene: TRBJ2-5
CDR3aa: CASNDGTSGATQYF
CDR3nt: TGCGCCAGCAACGACGGGACTAGCGGGGCTACCCAGTACTTC

v_gene: TRBV11-2
d_gene: TRBD1
abundance: many
j_gene: TRBJ1-5
CDR3aa: CASSSSSGGTGTQHF
CDR3nt: TGTGCCAGCAGCTCTAGTTCAGGGGGCACGGGGACCCAGCATTTT

v_gene: TRBV11-2
d_gene: .
abundance: .
j_gene: TRBJ2-3
CDR3aa: CASSLDTRVDTQYF
CDR3nt: TGTGCCAGCAGCTTAGATACGAGAGTAGATACGCAATATTTT

v_gene: TRBV10-2
d_gene: TRBD2
abundance: .
j_gene: TRBJ2-7
CDR3aa: CATFTTSGGDKQYF
CDR3nt: TGCGCTACCTTTACGACTAGCGGAGGGGACAAGCAGTACTTC

v_gene: TRBV12-3/TRBV12-4
d_gene: .
abundance: many
j_gene: TRBJ2-2
CDR3aa: CASRLDYITGELFF
CDR3nt: TGTGCCAGCAGACTCGACTATATCACCGGGGAGCTGTTTTTT

v_gene: TRBV29-1
d_gene: .
abundance: .
j_gene: TRBJ1-2
CDR3aa: CCVEEARAGYTF
CDR3nt: TGCTGCGTTGAAGAGGCCAGGGCGGGCTACACCTTC

v_gene: TRBV7-9
d_gene: .
abundance: .
j_gene: TRBJ1-1
CDR3aa: CASSLGGSHNTEACF
CDR3nt: TGTGCCAGCAGCTTAGGGGGGTCACATAACACTGAAGCTTGCTTT

v_gene: TRBV12-5
d_gene: .
abundance: many
j_gene: TRBJ2-1
CDR3aa: CASGLGSSYNEQFF
CDR3nt: TGTGCTAGTGGTTTGGGTAGCTCCTACAATGAGCAGTTCTTC